This is a list of T cell receptor beta chains from one sample in a study of blood T cells in healthy people across ages. One entry per CDR3 protein, called by TCRdb with MiXCR from the 5' RACE reads. The repertoire consists of around 1.1 million distinct CDR3 sequences, with roughly two fifths occurring once and the leading ten covering roughly 14%. Sample: blood. Receptors were obtained from a man aged 18 to 30 in good health. Each CDR3 is given with its conserved first and last residue. The D gene is left open where the match is weak. Size tells how often a clone was seen (once, few, many) or the class of an expanded clone, and some rows leave it out.

>TRBJ1-4|TRBV7-9|-|-
TGTGCCAGCAGCTTGTCAGGGGCGCGTGAAAAACTGTTTTTT
CASSLSGAREKLFF
>TRBJ2-1|TRBV20-1|-|TRBD2
TGCAGTGCCTTGGGAGCTAGCGGGGCGCATAGGAATGAGCAGTTCTTC
CSALGASGAHRNEQFF
>TRBJ1-1|TRBV20-1|-|TRBD1
TGCAGTGCTGCTGGGACAGGGGTAAGACTCACTGAAGCTTTCTTT
CSAAGTGVRLTEAFF
>TRBJ1-1|TRBV12-3/TRBV12-4|few|-
TGTGCCAGCAGAGGACTTATGAACACTGAAGCTTTCTTT
CASRGLMNTEAFF
>TRBJ2-5|TRBV11-2|-|TRBD1
TGTGCCAGCAGCCTAGGGACAGGGGTGGAAGAGCAGTACTTC
CASSLGTGVEEQYF
>TRBJ2-1|TRBV12-5|-|-
TGTGCTAGGCTCCCGGACGGGTACAATGAGCAGTTCTTC
CARLPDGYNEQFF
>TRBJ2-5|TRBV6-1|-|-
TGTGCCAGCAGTGAATCCCCTCTAGCGCCCCAAGAGACCCAGTACTTC
CASSESPLAPQETQYF
>TRBJ2-1|TRBV29-1|-|TRBD2
TGCAGCGCTCAGACGACTAGCGGGGGGATTTACAATGAGCAGTTCTTC
CSAQTTSGGIYNEQFF
>TRBJ1-1|TRBV20-1|many|-
TGCAGTGCTAGAGATCAGGGACGGAACACTGAAGCTTTCTTT
CSARDQGRNTEAFF
>TRBJ1-1|TRBV12-3/TRBV12-4|-|TRBD1
TGTGCCAGCAGTTCCGGACAGGGAGAAGCCACTGAAGCTTTCTTT
CASSSGQGEATEAFF
>TRBJ2-7|TRBV12-3/TRBV12-4|-|TRBD2
TGTGCCAGCAGCCCTAGCGGGGGGGTGTATTCCTCCTACGAGCAGTACTTC
CASSPSGGVYSSYEQYF
>TRBJ2-3|TRBV20-1|few|TRBD2
TGCAGTGCTAGCGGGGGGGGCACAGATACGCAGTATTTT
CSASGGGTDTQYF
>TRBJ2-7|TRBV12-5|-|TRBD1
TGTGCTAGTGGTCTCCTTCCCGCGACAGGGCGCGCCTACGAGCAGTACTTC
CASGLLPATGRAYEQYF
>TRBJ2-7|TRBV3-1|many|-
TGTGCCAGCAGCCTTCTGGGGGAGCAGTACTTC
CASSLLGEQYF
>TRBJ2-5|TRBV6-6|-|-
TGTGCCAGCAGTTACGGGACAACAGAAGAGACCCAGTACTTC
CASSYGTTEETQYF
>TRBJ1-6|TRBV7-2|-|-
TGTGCCAGCAGCCCGATTCGGTCTAAACCCCTCCACTTT
CASSPIRSKPLHF
>TRBJ1-2|TRBV6-1|-|-
TGTACCAGCAGTGAACCCGACCTTACAGGGTATGGCTACACCTTC
CTSSEPDLTGYGYTF
>TRBJ2-1|TRBV20-1|-|TRBD2
TGCAGTGCTAGAGATAGGGTTGGCGGGGGGATACACAATGAGCAGTTCTTC
CSARDRVGGGIHNEQFF
>TRBJ2-7|TRBV28|-|-
TGTGCCAGCAGCCGAGGATCAATATACGAGCAGTACTTC
CASSRGSIYEQYF
>TRBJ1-1|TRBV6-4|-|TRBD1
TGTGCCAGCAGGCTCAGGGGGGGGAACACTGAAGCTTTCTTT
CASRLRGGNTEAFF